These T cell receptor beta chains were read from a single sample in a study of shared clonotypes between healthy human individuals. Sequencing used immunoSEQ multiplex PCR; TCRdb keeps in-frame clones, though not all of them. The repertoire consists of a few million clones, with more than 85% occurring once and the leading ten covering about 0.37%. Sequenced: naive CD4+ T cells from PBMCs. The receptors come from a man aged 18 to 29 in good health. Some clones in this sample may be carry-over from other donors' samples. The CDR3 runs from the conserved cysteine through the conserved F or W.

CDR3 protein,J gene,V gene
CASSSVGGSSYEQYF,TRBJ2-7,TRBV5-1
CASSSRDRERTDTQYF,TRBJ2-3,TRBV5-1
CASSFLFASSGNTIYF,TRBJ1-3,TRBV28
CASSHRGQGGVPDTQYF,TRBJ2-3,TRBV16
CASSLGATEQFF,TRBJ2-1,TRBV7-2
CASERSGGGYTF,TRBJ1-2,TRBV28
CASSDGTVSSNQPQHF,TRBJ1-5,TRBV25-1
CAISADIAYNEQFF,TRBJ2-1,TRBV10-3
CASSLSTGPTDTQYF,TRBJ2-3,TRBV27
CASSLTVAPFNEQFF,TRBJ2-1,TRBV6-5
CASSSTGYEQYF,TRBJ2-7,TRBV7-2
CASSLARGPYEQYF,TRBJ2-7,TRBV5-1
CAISSREGRGELFF,TRBJ2-2,TRBV10-3
CASTGLTSTDTQYF,TRBJ2-3,TRBV6-1
CASSVPGTGGNTIYF,TRBJ1-3,TRBV25-1
CASSEGGFTNSPLHF,TRBJ1-6,TRBV7-9
CASSSHWGLAYEQYF,TRBJ2-7,TRBV7-2
CASSLLGSGAGQPQHF,TRBJ1-5,TRBV6-6
CASTGQGVLRIYEQYF,TRBJ2-7,TRBV10-1
CASRRQSLGNQPQHF,TRBJ1-5,TRBV6-5
CASRSGTSGYNEQFF,TRBJ2-1,TRBV7-2
CASSQGEGPAGFHEQYF,-,TRBV4-1
CASSRDRGNQETQYF,TRBJ2-5,TRBV5-4
CATSRGGSNQPQHF,TRBJ1-5,TRBV15
CASSVGPKYYEQYF,TRBJ2-7,TRBV9
CASTSSGGRETQYF,TRBJ2-5,TRBV6-6
CASKGVLADTGELFF,TRBJ2-2,TRBV5-1
CSVELTGIQETQYF,TRBJ2-5,TRBV29-1
CASSQSHRVSSYNEQFF,TRBJ2-1,TRBV23-1
CASSSQPTVSGNTIYF,TRBJ1-3,TRBV5-8
CAREMGHYNEQFF,TRBJ2-1,TRBV7-3
CSVVPSTDTQYF,TRBJ2-3,TRBV29-1
CASGQGALRTEAFF,TRBJ1-1,TRBV19
CASSQDHPRGKTDTQYF,TRBJ2-3,TRBV4-1
CASSLMPETGELFF,TRBJ2-2,TRBV7-3
CASSPTSGSSNEQFF,TRBJ2-1,TRBV18
CASSIRQGAGYGYTF,TRBJ1-2,TRBV13
CASSRVRGTDTQYF,TRBJ2-3,TRBV14
CASSRNGPDGNTIYF,TRBJ1-3,TRBV18
CAWTPGVTQYF,TRBJ2-5,TRBV30
CASSADGQYIETQYF,TRBJ2-5,TRBV9
CASSGDRSETQYF,TRBJ2-5,TRBV2
CASSPGASNQPQHF,TRBJ1-5,TRBV7-2
CSVALQGPYGYTF,TRBJ1-2,TRBV29-1
CASGPQVDTQYF,TRBJ2-3,TRBV9
CSVRQGGNQPQHF,TRBJ1-5,TRBV29-1
CASSLGRNTGELFF,TRBJ2-2,TRBV11-3
CASSLTHKETQYF,TRBJ2-5,TRBV5-4
CASSLAGTYEQYF,TRBJ2-7,TRBV7-3
CASSFWGDSYEQYF,TRBJ2-7,TRBV28
CASSSSGTALFYGYTF,TRBJ1-2,TRBV9
CASSSKTSEYNEQFF,TRBJ2-1,TRBV7-3
CASSWGASTDTQYF,TRBJ2-3,TRBV27
CSARAYNEQFF,TRBJ2-1,TRBV20-1
CASSQTGKETQYF,TRBJ2-5,TRBV27
CAWSVWGGNTQYF,TRBJ2-3,TRBV30
CASSRQGGEQYF,TRBJ2-7,TRBV28
CASSQGPSAGVETQYF,TRBJ2-5,TRBV4-2
CASRVSVGGPLYNEQFF,TRBJ2-1,TRBV21-1